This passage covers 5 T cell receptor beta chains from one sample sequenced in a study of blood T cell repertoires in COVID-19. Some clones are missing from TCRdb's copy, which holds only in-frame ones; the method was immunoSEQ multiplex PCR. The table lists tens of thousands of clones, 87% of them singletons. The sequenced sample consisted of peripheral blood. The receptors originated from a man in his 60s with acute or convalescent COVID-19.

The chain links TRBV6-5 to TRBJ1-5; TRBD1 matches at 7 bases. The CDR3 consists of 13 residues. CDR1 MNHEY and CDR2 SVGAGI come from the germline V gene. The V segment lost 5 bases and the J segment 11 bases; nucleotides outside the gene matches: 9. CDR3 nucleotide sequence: TGTGCCAGCAGTAGACAGGCCCAGGGGGCCCAGCATTTT. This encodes CASSRQAQGAQHF.

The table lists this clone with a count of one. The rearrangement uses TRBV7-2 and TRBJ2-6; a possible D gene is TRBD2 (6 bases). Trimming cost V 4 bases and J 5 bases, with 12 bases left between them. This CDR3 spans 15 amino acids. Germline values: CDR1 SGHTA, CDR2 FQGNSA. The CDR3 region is CASSSGGARANVLTF. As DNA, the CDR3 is TGTGCCAGCAGCTCCGGGGGAGCAAGGGCCAACGTCCTGACTTTC.

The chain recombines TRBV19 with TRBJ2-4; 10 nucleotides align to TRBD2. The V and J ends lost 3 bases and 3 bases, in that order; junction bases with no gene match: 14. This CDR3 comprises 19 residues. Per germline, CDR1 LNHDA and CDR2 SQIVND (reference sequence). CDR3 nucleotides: TGTGCCAGTAGTATTTTACCAGCGGGGGGGCGGTTAGGCAAAAACATTCAGTACTTC. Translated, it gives CASSILPAGGRLGKNIQYF.

The CDR3 coding sequence is TGTGCCAGTCTTACGCGGAGGGACGGCTACACCTTC. This codes for CASLTRRDGYTF. V usage is TRBV12-1 and J usage is TRBJ1-2. TRBV12-1 is a listed pseudogene. The CDR3 contains 12 residues.

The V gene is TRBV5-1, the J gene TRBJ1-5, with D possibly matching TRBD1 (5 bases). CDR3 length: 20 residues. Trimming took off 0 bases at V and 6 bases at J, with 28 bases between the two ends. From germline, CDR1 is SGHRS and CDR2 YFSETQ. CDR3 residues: CASSLERRPGTHTRSQPQHF. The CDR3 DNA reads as TGCGCCAGCAGCTTGGAGCGCCGCCCTGGGACTCACACTAGGAGTCAGCCCCAGCATTTT. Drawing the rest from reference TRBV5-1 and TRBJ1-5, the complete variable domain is KAGVTQTPRYLIKTRGQQVTLSCSPISGHRSVSWYQQTPGQGLQFLFEYFSETQRNKGNFPGRFSGRQFSNSRSEMNVSTLELGDSALYLCASSLERRPGTHTRSQPQHFGDGTRLSIL.